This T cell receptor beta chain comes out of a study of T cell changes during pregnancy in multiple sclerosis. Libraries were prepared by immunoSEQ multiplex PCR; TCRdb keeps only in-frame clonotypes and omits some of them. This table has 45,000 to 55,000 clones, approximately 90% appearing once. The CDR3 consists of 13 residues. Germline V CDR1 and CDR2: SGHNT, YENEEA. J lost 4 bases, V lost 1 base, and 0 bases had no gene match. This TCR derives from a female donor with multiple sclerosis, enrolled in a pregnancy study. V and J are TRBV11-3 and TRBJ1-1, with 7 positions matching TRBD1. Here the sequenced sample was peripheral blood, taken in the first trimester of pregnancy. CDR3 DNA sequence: TGTGCCAGCAGCTTAGGACAGGGCACTGAAGCTTTCTTT. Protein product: CASSLGQGTEAFF.